The subject of this entry is one TCR beta chain. This specimen belongs to a study of T cells in tumors after PD-1 blockade. Sequencing was performed with immunoSEQ multiplex PCR; in TCRdb, only in-frame clones are kept and a portion is missing. This sample has tens of thousands of clones, with about 85% found just once. This CDR3 is 14 amino acids long. Deletions cut 10 bases from V and 1 base from J, with 16 bases between. Germline V gives CDR1 SNHLY, CDR2 FYNNEI. The sample here was PBMCs, taken before anti-PD-1 treatment. The receptor was derived from a human donor with basal cell carcinoma. The chain carries TRBV2 and TRBJ2-5; D is unresolved. The CDR3 DNA reads TGTGCCACGAAACCCCGGACGGCCCAAGAGACCCAGTACTTC. Residues: CATKPRTAQETQYF.